This TCR beta chain appears in the sequencing data of a study of T cell repertoires in cytomegalovirus infection. Study overall: Matching HLA type and CMV infection were both indicated by public TCR beta signatures.

In its sample, this clonotype was seen many times. What it binds is not known. V was pared by 6 bases and J by 3 bases, with 23 bases between. The CDR3 runs 17 residues. CDR1 and CDR2 (germline): MDHEN, SYDVKM. Each CDR3 protein is one row after TCRdb ran MiXCR on the reads. The table has 400,000 to 550,000 distinct CDR3 sequences, 10% to 12% seen once. Study findings and constraints: The cumulative frequency of public TCR beta families identified carriers of CMV plus the relevant HLA.

The sequence derives from a human donor in good health (CMV status not recorded). Some clones in this sample may be carry-over from other donors' samples. This chain joins TRBV28 and TRBJ1-2, with TRBD1 as a possible D gene (6 bases). Sample: PBMCs. Written as DNA, the CDR3 is TGTGCCAGCAGCAGACCGGGAATTGAAAGGGGGGACTATGGCTACACCTTC. Protein sequence: CASSRPGIERGDYGYTF.